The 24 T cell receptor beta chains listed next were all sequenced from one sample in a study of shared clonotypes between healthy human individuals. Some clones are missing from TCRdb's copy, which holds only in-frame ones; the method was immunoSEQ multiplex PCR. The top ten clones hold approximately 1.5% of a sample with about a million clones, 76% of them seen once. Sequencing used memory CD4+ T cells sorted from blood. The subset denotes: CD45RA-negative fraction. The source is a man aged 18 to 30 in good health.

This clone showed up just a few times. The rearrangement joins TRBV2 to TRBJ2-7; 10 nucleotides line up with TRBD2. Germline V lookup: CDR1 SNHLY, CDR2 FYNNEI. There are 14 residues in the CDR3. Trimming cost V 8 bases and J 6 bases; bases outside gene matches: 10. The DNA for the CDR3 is TGTGCCAGCTCGACCGGGACTAGCGCGTCCGAGCAGTACTTC. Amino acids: CASSTGTSASEQYF.

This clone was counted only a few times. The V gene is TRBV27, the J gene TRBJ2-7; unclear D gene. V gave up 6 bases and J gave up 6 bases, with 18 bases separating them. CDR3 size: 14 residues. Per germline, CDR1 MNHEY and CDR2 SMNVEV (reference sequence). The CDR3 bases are TGTGCCAGCAGCTTGACTGGTGGGTTCGGCGAGCAGTACTTC. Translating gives CASSLTGGFGEQYF.

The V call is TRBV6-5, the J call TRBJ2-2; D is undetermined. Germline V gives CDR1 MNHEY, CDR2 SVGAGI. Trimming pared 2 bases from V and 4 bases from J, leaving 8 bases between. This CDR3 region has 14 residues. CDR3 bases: TGTGCCAGCAGTTACGAGGCCTTCACCGGGGAGCTGTTTTTT. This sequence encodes CASSYEAFTGELFF.

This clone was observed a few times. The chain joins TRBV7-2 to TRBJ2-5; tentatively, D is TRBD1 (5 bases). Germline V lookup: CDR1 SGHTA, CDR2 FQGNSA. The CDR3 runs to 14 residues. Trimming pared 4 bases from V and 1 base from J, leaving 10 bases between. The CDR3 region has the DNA TGTGCCAGCAGCTCCAGCAGGGCCCAAGAGACCCAGTACTTC. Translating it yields CASSSSRAQETQYF. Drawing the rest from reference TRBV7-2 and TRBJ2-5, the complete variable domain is GAGVSQSPSNKVTEKGKDVELRCDPISGHTALYWYRQSLGQGLEFLIYFQGNSAPDKSGLPSDRFSAERTGGSVSTLTIQRTQQEDSAVYLCASSSSRAQETQYFGPGTRLLVL.

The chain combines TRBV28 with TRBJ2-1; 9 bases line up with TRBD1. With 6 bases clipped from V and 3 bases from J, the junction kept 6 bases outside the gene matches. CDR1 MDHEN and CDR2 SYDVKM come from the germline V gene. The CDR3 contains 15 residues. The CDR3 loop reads CASRIGDRDYNEQFF. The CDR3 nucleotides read TGTGCCAGCAGGATTGGGGACAGGGACTACAATGAGCAGTTCTTC.

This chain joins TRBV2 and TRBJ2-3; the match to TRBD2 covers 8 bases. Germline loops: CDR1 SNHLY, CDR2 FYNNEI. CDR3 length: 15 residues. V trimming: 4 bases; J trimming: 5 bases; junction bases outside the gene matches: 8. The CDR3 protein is CASSVGIAGRDTQYF. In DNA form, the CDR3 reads TGTGCCAGCAGTGTGGGCATAGCGGGGAGAGATACGCAGTATTTT.

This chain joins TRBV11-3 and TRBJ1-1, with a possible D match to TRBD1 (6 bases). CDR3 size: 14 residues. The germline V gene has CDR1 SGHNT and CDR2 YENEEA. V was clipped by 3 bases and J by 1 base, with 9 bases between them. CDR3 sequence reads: CASSFRGGNTEAFF. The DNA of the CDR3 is TGTGCCAGCAGCTTCAGGGGTGGGAACACTGAAGCTTTCTTT.

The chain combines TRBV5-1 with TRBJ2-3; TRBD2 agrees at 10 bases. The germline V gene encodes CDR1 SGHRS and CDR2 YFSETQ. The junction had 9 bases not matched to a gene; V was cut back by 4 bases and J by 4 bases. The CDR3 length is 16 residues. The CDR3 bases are TGCGCCAGCAGCGTTCCTAGCGGGAGCCGTGCAGATACGCAGTATTTT. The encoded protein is CASSVPSGSRADTQYF.

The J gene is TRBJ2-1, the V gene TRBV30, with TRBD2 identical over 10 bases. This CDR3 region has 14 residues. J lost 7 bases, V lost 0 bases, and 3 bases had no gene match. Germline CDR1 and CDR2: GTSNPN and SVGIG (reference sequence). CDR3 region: CAWSVLAGTNEQFF. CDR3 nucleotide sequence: TGTGCCTGGAGTGTACTAGCGGGGACAAATGAGCAGTTCTTC.

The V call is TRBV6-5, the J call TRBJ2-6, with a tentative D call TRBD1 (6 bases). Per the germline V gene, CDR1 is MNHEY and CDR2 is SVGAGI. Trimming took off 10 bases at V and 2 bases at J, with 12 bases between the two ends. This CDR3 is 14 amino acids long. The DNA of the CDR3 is TGTGCCACCAACGAGGGGGCTGGGGCCAACGTCCTGACTTTC. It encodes CATNEGAGANVLTF.

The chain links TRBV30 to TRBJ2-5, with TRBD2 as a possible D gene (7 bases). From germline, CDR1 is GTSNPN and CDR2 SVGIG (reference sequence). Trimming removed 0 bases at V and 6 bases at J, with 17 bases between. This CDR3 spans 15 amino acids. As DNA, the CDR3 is TGTGCCTGGAGTGTAAGTGGGGGGGGCTCGAAGACCCAGTACTTC. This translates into CAWSVSGGGSKTQYF.

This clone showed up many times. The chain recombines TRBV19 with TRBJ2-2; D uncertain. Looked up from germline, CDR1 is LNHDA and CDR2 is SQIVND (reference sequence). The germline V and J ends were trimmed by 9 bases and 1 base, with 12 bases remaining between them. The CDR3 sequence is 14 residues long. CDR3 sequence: CASQRYLNTGELFF. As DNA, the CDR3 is TGTGCCAGCCAACGGTATCTGAACACCGGGGAGCTGTTTTTT.

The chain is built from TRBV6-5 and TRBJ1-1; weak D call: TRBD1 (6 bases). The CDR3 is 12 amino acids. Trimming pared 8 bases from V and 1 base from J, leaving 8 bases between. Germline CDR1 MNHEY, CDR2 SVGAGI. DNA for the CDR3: TGTGCCAGCGGGACAAGGAACACTGAAGCTTTCTTT. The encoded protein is CASGTRNTEAFF.

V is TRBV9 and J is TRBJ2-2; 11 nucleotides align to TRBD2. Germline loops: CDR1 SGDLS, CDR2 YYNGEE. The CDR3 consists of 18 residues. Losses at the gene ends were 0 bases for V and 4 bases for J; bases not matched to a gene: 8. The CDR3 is CASSVEGSGRASTGELFF. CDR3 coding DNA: TGTGCCAGCAGCGTAGAGGGTAGCGGGAGGGCCTCCACCGGGGAGCTGTTTTTT.

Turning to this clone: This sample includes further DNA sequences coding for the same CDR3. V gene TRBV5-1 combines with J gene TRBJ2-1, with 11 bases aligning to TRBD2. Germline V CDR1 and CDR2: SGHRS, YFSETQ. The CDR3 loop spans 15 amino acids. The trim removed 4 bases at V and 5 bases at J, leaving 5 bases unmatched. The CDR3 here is CASSRGTSGNNEQFF. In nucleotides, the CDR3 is TGCGCCAGCAGCCGGGGGACTAGCGGCAACAATGAGCAGTTCTTC. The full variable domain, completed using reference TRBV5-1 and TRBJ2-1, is KAGVTQTPRYLIKTRGQQVTLSCSPISGHRSVSWYQQTPGQGLQFLFEYFSETQRNKGNFPGRFSGRQFSNSRSEMNVSTLELGDSALYLCASSRGTSGNNEQFFGPGTRLTVL.

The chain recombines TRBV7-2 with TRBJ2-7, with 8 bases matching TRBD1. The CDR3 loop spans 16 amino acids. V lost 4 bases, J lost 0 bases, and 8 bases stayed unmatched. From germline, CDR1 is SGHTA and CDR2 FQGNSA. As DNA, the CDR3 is TGTGCCAGCAGCTCTCCTTGGACAGGGAGCTCCTACGAGCAGTACTTC. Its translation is CASSSPWTGSSYEQYF.

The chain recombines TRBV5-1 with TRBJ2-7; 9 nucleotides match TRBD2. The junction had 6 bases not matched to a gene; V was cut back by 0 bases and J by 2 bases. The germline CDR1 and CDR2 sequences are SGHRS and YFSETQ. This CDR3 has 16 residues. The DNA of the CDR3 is TGCGCCAGCAGCTTGGAAGTCCTAGCGGGGCCCTACGAGCAGTACTTC. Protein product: CASSLEVLAGPYEQYF. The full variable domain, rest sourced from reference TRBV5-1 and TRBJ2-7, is KAGVTQTPRYLIKTRGQQVTLSCSPISGHRSVSWYQQTPGQGLQFLFEYFSETQRNKGNFPGRFSGRQFSNSRSEMNVSTLELGDSALYLCASSLEVLAGPYEQYFGPGTRLTVT.

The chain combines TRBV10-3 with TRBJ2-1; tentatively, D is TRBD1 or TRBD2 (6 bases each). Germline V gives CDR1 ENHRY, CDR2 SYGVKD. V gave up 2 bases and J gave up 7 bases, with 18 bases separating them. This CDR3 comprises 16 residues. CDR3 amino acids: CAISEPGGGFKNEQFF. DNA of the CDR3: TGTGCCATCAGTGAGCCAGGAGGGGGTTTTAAGAATGAGCAGTTCTTC.

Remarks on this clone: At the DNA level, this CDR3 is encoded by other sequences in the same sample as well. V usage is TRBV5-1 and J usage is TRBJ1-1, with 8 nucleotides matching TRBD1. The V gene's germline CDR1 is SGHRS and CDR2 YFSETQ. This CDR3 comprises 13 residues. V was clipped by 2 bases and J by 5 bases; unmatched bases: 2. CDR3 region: CASSFDRGTEAFF. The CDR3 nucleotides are TGCGCCAGCAGCTTTGACAGGGGTACTGAAGCTTTCTTT.

The CDR3 reads CASSQASTGNTIYF. The CDR3 nucleotides are TGCGCCAGCAGCCAAGCCTCCACTGGAAACACCATATATTTT. The genes are TRBV4-1 and TRBJ1-3; no firm D call. The CDR3 is 14 amino acids. The germline CDR1 and CDR2 sequences are MGHRA and YSYEKL. V was trimmed by 1 base and J by 2 bases, leaving 6 bases between them.

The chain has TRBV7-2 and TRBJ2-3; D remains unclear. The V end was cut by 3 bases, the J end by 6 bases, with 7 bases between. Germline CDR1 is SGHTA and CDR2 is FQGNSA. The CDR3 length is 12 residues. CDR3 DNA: TGTGCCAGCAGCTTTCACACTGATACGCAGTATTTT. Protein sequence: CASSFHTDTQYF. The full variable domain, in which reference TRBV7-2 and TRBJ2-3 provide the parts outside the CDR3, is GAGVSQSPSNKVTEKGKDVELRCDPISGHTALYWYRQSLGQGLEFLIYFQGNSAPDKSGLPSDRFSAERTGGSVSTLTIQRTQQEDSAVYLCASSFHTDTQYFGPGTRLTVL.

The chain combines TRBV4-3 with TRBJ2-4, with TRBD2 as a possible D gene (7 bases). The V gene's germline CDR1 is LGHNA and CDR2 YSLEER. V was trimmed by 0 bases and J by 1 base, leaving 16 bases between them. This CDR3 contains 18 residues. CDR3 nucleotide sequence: TGCGCCAGCAGCCAAGATCACGGGGGGCCCTTTGCCAAAAACATTCAGTACTTC. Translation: CASSQDHGGPFAKNIQYF.

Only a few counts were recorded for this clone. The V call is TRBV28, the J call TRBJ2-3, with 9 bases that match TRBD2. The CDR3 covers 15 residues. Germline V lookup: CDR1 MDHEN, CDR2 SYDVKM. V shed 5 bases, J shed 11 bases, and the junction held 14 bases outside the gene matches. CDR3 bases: TGTGCCAGCAGTCCGACGGCGGGGGGGATATACGGGCAGTATTTT. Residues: CASSPTAGGIYGQYF.

CDR3 sequence: CASSFSGSYEQYF. The DNA for the CDR3 is TGCGCCAGCAGCTTCTCAGGGAGTTACGAGCAGTACTTC. The chain has TRBV5-1 and TRBJ2-7, with D tentatively TRBD1 or TRBD2 (5 bases each). The CDR3 spans 13 residues. Germline V gene sequence: CDR1 SGHRS, CDR2 YFSETQ. Trimming left V 2 bases short and J 4 bases short, with 10 bases between.